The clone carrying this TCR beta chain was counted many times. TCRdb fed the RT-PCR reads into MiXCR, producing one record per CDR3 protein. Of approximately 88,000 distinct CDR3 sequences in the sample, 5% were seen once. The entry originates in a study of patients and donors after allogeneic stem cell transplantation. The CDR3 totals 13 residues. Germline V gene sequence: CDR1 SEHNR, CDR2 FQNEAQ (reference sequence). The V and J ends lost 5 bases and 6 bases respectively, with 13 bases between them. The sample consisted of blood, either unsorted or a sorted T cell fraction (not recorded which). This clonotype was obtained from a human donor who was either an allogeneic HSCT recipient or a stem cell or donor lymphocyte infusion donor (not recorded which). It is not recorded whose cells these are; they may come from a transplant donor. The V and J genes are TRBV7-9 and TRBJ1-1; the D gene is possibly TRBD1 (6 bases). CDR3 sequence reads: CASSVRGGAEAFF. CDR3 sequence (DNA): TGTGCCAGCAGCGTAAGAGGGGGGGCTGAAGCTTTCTTT.